The rows below give T cell receptor beta chains drawn from one sample of a study of blood T cell repertoires in COVID-19. Method: immunoSEQ multiplex PCR; TCRdb's copy keeps in-frame clones and lacks some. The sample shows a few hundred thousand clones, about 90% of them seen only once. The sequenced material came from peripheral blood. All receptors derive from a person in their late teens or twenties with COVID-19, enrolled during active disease. Each CDR3 is given with its conserved first and last residue. A D gene is named only where the DNA matches it firmly. Clone size is shown for a subset of rows, as once, few, many or a class of expanded clone.

>TRBJ2-4|TRBD2|-|TRBV6-5
CALGEGRAIQYF
TGTGCCCTTGGTGAGGGGAGGGCCATTCAGTACTTC
>TRBJ1-5|-|once|TRBV19
CASSIGGGAYGQPQHF
TGTGCCAGTAGTATCGGCGGGGGGGCCTATGGTCAGCCCCAGCATTTT
>TRBJ2-7|-|-|TRBV5-1
CASSLGGFSYEQYF
TGCGCCAGCAGCTTGGGTGGCTTCTCCTACGAGCAGTACTTC
>TRBJ2-1|-|-|TRBV5-1
CASSLYQRVHEQFF
TGCGCCAGCAGCTTGTATCAGCGGGTGCATGAGCAGTTCTTC
>TRBJ1-4|-|-|TRBV12-3/TRBV12-4
CASRGKNEKLFF
TGTGCCAGCAGGGGCAAAAATGAAAAACTGTTTTTT
>TRBJ2-5|TRBD2|-|TRBV5-1
CASSLGTSPTTGRETQYF
TGCGCCAGCAGCTTGGGGACTAGCCCAACCACGGGGCGGGAGACCCAGTACTTC
>TRBJ2-1|-|-|TRBV11-1
CASSLTPGDVYNEQFF
TGTGCCAGCAGCTTAACCCCAGGGGATGTCTACAATGAGCAGTTCTTC
>TRBJ1-2|-|-|TRBV6-2/TRBV6-3
CASSYSAGPRGYTF
TGTGCCAGCAGTTACTCTGCTGGCCCCCGTGGCTACACCTTC
>TRBJ1-5|TRBD1|-|TRBV27
CASSPIQGARYSNQPQHF
TGTGCCAGCAGTCCGATACAGGGGGCGCGATATAGCAATCAGCCCCAGCATTTT
>TRBJ2-5|-|-|TRBV5-6
CASSLARVRETQYF
TGTGCCAGCAGCTTAGCCAGGGTCAGGGAGACCCAGTACTTC
>TRBJ1-2|-|-|TRBV3-1/TRBV3-2
CASSQVLFYGYTF
TGTGCCAGCAGCCAAGTTCTGTTTTATGGCTACACCTTC
>TRBJ1-5|-|-|TRBV3-1/TRBV3-2
CASSQGLGANQPQHF
TGTGCCAGCAGCCAAGGGTTGGGGGCAAATCAGCCCCAGCATTTT
>TRBJ2-3|TRBD2|-|TRBV7-2
CASSLASGITDTQYF
TGTGCCAGCAGCTTAGCTAGCGGGATTACAGATACGCAGTATTTT
>TRBJ2-1|TRBD2|-|TRBV5-1
CASSISGVYNEQFF
TGCGCCAGCAGCATTAGCGGGGTCTACAATGAGCAGTTCTTC
>TRBJ2-1|TRBD2|once|TRBV7-2
CASSLVAGGYHEQFF
TGTGCCAGCAGCTTAGTAGCGGGAGGATACCATGAGCAGTTCTTC
>TRBJ2-1|-|-|TRBV6-2/TRBV6-3
CASSSRTGSGFF
TGTGCCAGCAGTTCTCGGACGGGCAGCGGGTTCTTC
>TRBJ1-1|-|once|TRBV28
CASSLRTVNTEAFF
TGTGCCAGCAGTTTGAGGACAGTGAACACTGAAGCTTTCTTT
>TRBJ1-6|-|-|TRBV14
CASSLVGALHF
TGTGCCAGCAGCCTGGTCGGAGCCCTCCACTTT
>TRBJ2-7|TRBD2|once|TRBV11-2
CASSSLTSGKANYEQYF
TGTGCCAGCAGCTCTTTGACTAGCGGAAAAGCTAACTACGAGCAGTACTTC
>TRBJ1-2|-|-|TRBV4-3
CASSQDNSYGYTF
TGCGCCAGCAGCCAAGATAATTCCTATGGCTACACCTTC
>TRBJ2-7|TRBD2|few|TRBV6-1
CASSELPPLLAGDEQYF
TGTGCCAGCAGTGAACTCCCACCCCTACTAGCGGGAGACGAGCAGTACTTC
>TRBJ2-7|TRBD2|-|TRBV6-1
CASSEGWASGTYEQYF
TGTGCCAGCAGTGAAGGGTGGGCTAGCGGCACCTACGAGCAGTACTTC
>TRBJ2-5|-|few|TRBV25-1
CASSAQGRETQYF
TGTGCCAGCAGTGCGCAGGGGAGAGAGACCCAGTACTTC
>TRBJ2-7|-|-|TRBV12-2
CASRLGTGGSYEQYF
TGTGCAAGTCGCTTAGGGACAGGGGGCTCCTACGAGCAGTACTTC
>TRBJ2-2|TRBD2|-|TRBV5-1
CASSLVPAGGTGELFF
TGCGCCAGCAGCTTGGTTCCAGCGGGGGGTACCGGGGAGCTGTTTTTT
>TRBJ2-3|TRBD2|-|TRBV30
CAWSVASGSADTQYF
TGTGCCTGGAGTGTCGCCAGCGGGAGCGCAGATACGCAGTATTTT
>TRBJ1-2|-|once|TRBV7-9
CASSFLPETPYGYTF
TGTGCCAGCAGCTTTTTACCAGAAACCCCCTATGGCTACACCTTC
>TRBJ2-3|-|-|TRBV28
CATLEPLGSDTQYF
TGTGCCACCCTTGAGCCCCTAGGTTCAGATACGCAGTATTTT
>TRBJ1-1|TRBD1|once|TRBV29-1
CSVLQGAGAEAFF
TGCAGCGTGCTTCAGGGGGCTGGGGCTGAAGCTTTCTTT
>TRBJ2-7|-|-|TRBV9
CASSVDPVTHEQYF
TGTGCCAGCAGCGTAGACCCGGTCACCCACGAGCAGTACTTC
>TRBJ2-7|TRBD1|once|TRBV7-2
CASSLATGMRYEQYF
TGTGCCAGCAGCTTAGCGACAGGGATGAGATACGAGCAGTACTTC
>TRBJ2-7|TRBD1|-|TRBV6-2/TRBV6-3
CASSYGTGGSEQYF
TGTGCCAGCAGTTACGGGACAGGGGGGTCCGAGCAGTACTTC
>TRBJ2-3|TRBD2|-|TRBV9
CASSVVGHPGGDTQYF
TGTGCCAGCAGCGTAGTGGGCCACCCGGGGGGAGATACGCAGTATTTT
>TRBJ2-1|TRBD2|-|TRBV10-3
CATDSGSSSRNEQFF
TGTGCCACCGATAGCGGGAGCTCCTCTCGGAATGAGCAGTTCTTC
>TRBJ1-5|-|-|TRBV18
CASSPLGGRRDQPQHF
TGTGCCAGCTCACCATTGGGGGGGCGCCGGGATCAGCCCCAGCATTTT
>TRBJ1-4|-|-|TRBV9
CASSVDGGDDEKLFF
TGTGCCAGCAGCGTAGATGGAGGGGATGATGAAAAACTGTTTTTT
>TRBJ2-7|TRBD2|-|TRBV27
CASSFQLAETYEQYF
TGTGCCAGCAGTTTTCAACTAGCGGAAACCTACGAGCAGTACTTC
>TRBJ2-7|-|-|TRBV7-9
CASSLIAGNTEQYF
TGTGCCAGCAGCTTAATAGCAGGGAATACCGAGCAGTACTTC
>TRBJ2-1|TRBD2|-|TRBV7-9
CAVQVAGDNEQFF
TGTGCCGTGCAGGTAGCGGGAGACAATGAGCAGTTCTTC
>TRBJ2-1|-|-|TRBV12-3/TRBV12-4
CASSLGDYNEQFF
TGTGCCAGCAGTTTAGGCGACTACAATGAGCAGTTCTTC
>TRBJ2-7|TRBD1|-|TRBV27
CASRYGTAAEQYF
TGTGCCAGCAGGTACGGGACAGCAGCCGAGCAGTACTTC
>TRBJ1-1|TRBD1|once|TRBV2
CASSWDRGSTEAFF
TGTGCCAGCAGTTGGGACAGGGGGAGTACTGAAGCTTTCTTT
>TRBJ2-7|-|-|TRBV7-9
CASSLTSYEQYF
TGTGCCAGCAGCTTAACTTCCTACGAGCAGTACTTC
>TRBJ1-1|-|-|TRBV11-1
CASSLVHSNTEAFF
TGTGCCAGCAGCTTAGTTCACAGTAACACTGAAGCTTTCTTT
>TRBJ2-1|-|-|TRBV9
CASSVAPVADYNEQFF
TGTGCCAGCAGCGTAGCTCCGGTAGCTGACTACAATGAGCAGTTCTTC
>TRBJ2-7|-|-|TRBV4-1
CASSQALAKSPYEQYF
TGCGCCAGCAGCCAGGCTCTAGCCAAATCCCCCTACGAGCAGTACTTC
>TRBJ2-3|TRBD2|-|TRBV4-2
CASSPLAGGHSDTQYF
TGTGCCAGCAGCCCACTAGCGGGAGGGCATTCAGATACGCAGTATTTT
>TRBJ2-2|TRBD2|once|TRBV6-1
CASSEAVWREVVTGELFF
TGTGCCAGCAGTGAAGCAGTTTGGCGGGAGGTGGTCACCGGGGAGCTGTTTTTT